The clone carrying this TCR beta chain showed up just a few times. Antigen: not known. This sample is drawn from a study of CD8+ T cells in alopecia areata. The V and J ends lost 5 bases and 10 bases, in that order; junction bases with no gene match: 10. The CDR3 runs 14 residues. CDR1 and CDR2 from the germline V gene are SGHVS and FQNEAQ. The study's findings and limits: Tissue-resident alphabeta T cells belonging to normal skin likewise get sequenced within scalp specimens. Affected lesional scalp, above all in alopecia totalis/universalis, was more clonal than normal scalp.

Following extraction, RNA underwent reverse transcription to cDNA, which served as the sequencing template. Assay: immunoSEQ multiplex PCR; the TCRdb copy retains only in-frame clones and omits some. The sample includes about 110,000 clones, almost 60% of them seen just once. T lymphocytes (CD4+ and CD8+) were sorted from PBMCs. The chain links TRBV7-8 to TRBJ2-4, with 8 bases aligning to TRBD1. The origin of this receptor is a human donor in good health. The specimen sequenced was CD8+ T cells sorted from blood. CDR3 sequence (DNA): TGTGCCAGCAGCCAGACCGGGACAGGCCCAATTCAGTACTTC. It is translated as CASSQTGTGPIQYF.